Presented here are 10 T cell receptor beta chains from one specimen sequenced in a study of identical twins. TCRdb ran MiXCR on the 5' RACE reads and lists one entry per CDR3 protein. Here the sample spans some 1,600,000 distinct CDR3 sequences, about 32% being singletons. The specimen sequenced was cord blood. The receptor set was obtained from a newborn girl in good health.

This rearrangement joins TRBV10-3 to TRBJ1-1; D perhaps matches TRBD1 (6 bases). Germline CDR1 and CDR2: ENHRY and SYGVKD. CDR3 length: 15 amino acids. V was trimmed by 2 bases and J by 1 base, leaving 11 bases between them. This CDR3 reads CAISEGGLRNTEAFF. In DNA, the CDR3 is TGTGCCATCAGTGAGGGGGGCTTGAGGAACACTGAAGCTTTCTTT.

The rearrangement links TRBV3-1 to TRBJ1-2, with D possibly TRBD1 on 6 matching bases. Trimming removed 3 bases from V and 4 bases from J, with 18 bases in between. Germline lookup yields CDR1 LGHDT and CDR2 YNNKEL (reference sequence). The CDR3 extends over 16 amino acids. DNA for the CDR3: TGTGCCAGCAGCCAGGACTATACAGGGAGGAGCTATGGCTACACCTTC. Protein: CASSQDYTGRSYGYTF.

The CDR3 reads CASSSDGGGNQPQHF. CDR3 in DNA: TGTGCCAGCAGCTCGGACGGGGGTGGCAATCAGCCCCAGCATTTT. This rearrangement joins TRBV6-5 to TRBJ1-5; tentative D call: TRBD1 (5 bases). The CDR3 runs 15 residues. Germline CDR1 reads MNHEY; CDR2 reads SVGAGI. V was pared by 6 bases and J by 2 bases, with 14 bases between.

J is TRBJ2-1 and V is TRBV4-2; 14 nucleotides agree with TRBD2. CDR3 size: 16 residues. From germline, CDR1 is LGHNA and CDR2 YNFKEQ. Trimming removed 5 bases from V and 8 bases from J; junction bases left unmatched: 8. CDR3 in DNA: TGTGCCAGCAGCGGACGACTAGCGGGGGGGCTTTATGAGCAGTTCTTC. Its protein product is CASSGRLAGGLYEQFF.

This clonotype was seen repeatedly, ten times or more. This rearrangement joins TRBV28 to TRBJ2-7, with 7 bases lining up with TRBD1. CDR1 and CDR2 (germline): MDHEN, SYDVKM. There are 16 residues in the CDR3. V trimming: 5 bases; J trimming: 3 bases; junction bases outside the gene matches: 13. CDR3 in DNA: TGTGCCAGCAGTCCAGGGGACAGAAGCTCCTACTACGAGCAGTACTTC. Translating it yields CASSPGDRSSYYEQYF.

This chain joins TRBV7-2 and TRBJ2-1, with D possibly matching TRBD1 (5 bases). V was cut by 3 bases and J by 8 bases, with 17 bases left in between. CDR1 and CDR2 from the germline V gene are SGHTA and FQGNSA. The CDR3 runs to 15 residues. The CDR3 DNA reads TGTGCCAGCAGCTTTCTCAGGGTTCGCGGCGATGAGCAGTTCTTC. Encoded protein: CASSFLRVRGDEQFF.

The rearrangement joins TRBV10-2 to TRBJ2-4; D ambiguous. The end of the DNA fits TRBJ2-5 better, so the J call may be wrong. CDR1 is WSHSY and CDR2 is SAAADI in the germline V gene. The CDR3 is 14 residues long. DNA for the CDR3: TGCGCCGCTTCTAATCTGGTCGGGCGGGAGACCCAGTACTTC. Translated: CAASNLVGRETQYF.

CDR3 loop: CASRDRGGLYEQYF. In DNA form, the CDR3 reads TGTGCCAGCCGGGACCGCGGGGGTCTTTACGAGCAGTACTTC. The chain is built from TRBV2 and TRBJ2-7, with 7 bases lining up with TRBD2. The CDR3 totals 14 residues. Germline CDR1 and CDR2: SNHLY and FYNNEI. Losses at the gene ends were 8 bases for V and 4 bases for J; bases not matched to a gene: 11.

This clonotype was counted between two and nine times. This rearrangement joins TRBV20-1 to TRBJ2-3; D unclear. Per germline, CDR1 DFQATT and CDR2 SNEGSKA (reference sequence). Deletions cut 3 bases from V and 2 bases from J, with 9 bases between. There are 13 residues in the CDR3. The CDR3: CSASSHDTDTQYF. The CDR3 region has the DNA TGCAGTGCTAGCTCACACGACACAGATACGCAGTATTTT.

The chain employs TRBV7-2 and TRBJ2-5; 7 bases map to TRBD2. The V gene's germline CDR1 is SGHTA and CDR2 FQGNSA. There are 16 residues in the CDR3. The V segment lost 6 bases and the J segment 6 bases; nucleotides outside the gene matches: 16. The CDR3 protein is CASSSGGSWIRKTQYF. In DNA form, the CDR3 reads TGTGCCAGCAGTTCAGGCGGGAGTTGGATAAGGAAGACCCAGTACTTC.